The present entry profiles one T cell receptor (beta chain) with its context. This sample was included in a study of T cell changes during pregnancy in multiple sclerosis. Per the germline V gene, CDR1 is KGHSH and CDR2 is LQKENI. Deletions cut 2 bases from V and 6 bases from J, with 10 bases between. The CDR3 has 13 residues. The method was immunoSEQ multiplex PCR; TCRdb's version includes in-frame clones alone and lacks a portion of them. The sample carries 65,000 to 70,000 clones, around 92% recorded once. The genes are TRBV18 and TRBJ1-2; D unresolved. Sequences were derived from peripheral blood, sampled in the third trimester of pregnancy. The TCR sequence derives from a female donor in good health, enrolled as a control in a pregnancy study. This CDR3 reads CASSPGEGDGYTF. CDR3 bases: TGTGCCAGCTCACCAGGGGAGGGAGATGGCTACACCTTC.